This entry describes one T cell receptor (beta chain). There is no known antigen for this receptor. No much larger clonotype is one base removed from it; base qualities were not supplied. Per the publication, the time point label means: blood from clinic visit 5 months post-surgery; TSC patient then seizure free. The surgery cases with the highest brain T cell transcript signatures were chosen for TCR beta chain sequencing of brain tissue, and also of blood when blood was available. Prior to surgery, the patients had been treated with at least one anti-epileptic drug. TCR-sequenced patients were children with drug-resistant epilepsy due to tuberous sclerosis complex, focal cortical dysplasia, Rasmussen encephalitis or hemimegalencephaly. The Monarch genomic DNA purification kit was used to extract bulk genomic DNA from unsorted brain tissue and from whole blood. TCR beta chain sequences were generated from genomic DNA using the immunoSEQ assay. As for how the authors treated the data: CDR3 sequences that did not begin with the conserved framework cysteine at position 104 were removed manually. To get clonality, the normalized Shannon's Diversity Index was subtracted from one, giving values from 0 (maximal diversity) to 1 (oligoclonal). Chi-squared comparison-of-proportions tests were used to check whether the frequency of the same CDR3 differed between samples, for example brain versus blood. Public clonotypes were found by searching immuneACCESS, and the VDJdb browser was used to assess similarity to known antiviral clonotypes. TCRdb obtained this table from immuneACCESS and retained in-frame rearrangements with V and J assigned. These tables miss some clones; where compared with another copy, unresolved V genes account for less than half of the shortfall, and the remainder is unexplained. That table is the source of V, J and clone size, and D and trimming were worked out from the DNA. Present in this sample are 300,000 to 400,000 clones, approximately 93% of which were seen just once. The top ten clones comprise 5.7% of the sample.

The sample comes from a study of brain T cells in children with intractable seizures (dated by TCRdb to the early 2020s). In the study overall: Resected brain tissue from 45 to 60 pediatric epilepsy surgery cases was first screened for immune gene transcripts using a NanoString immunology panel. Of the roughly 12 selected surgery cases, pre-surgery blood was also sequenced for eight, so four had brain tissue only. What the authors observed across the whole study: Viral specificity was inferred only from CDR3 sequence similarity, and patients' HCMV serostatus was unknown. Because pre- and post-surgery blood were sequenced to different depths, clones absent from the pre-surgery sample may reflect undersampling.

The CDR3 contains 16 residues, cysteine and phenylalanine counted. The kept DNA is CDR3 alone, 48 bases in frame from the first base. V sheds 3 bases and J sheds 6 bases, leaving 17 bases between their ends. As encoded in the germline V gene (reference sequence), CDR1 is LGHDT while CDR2 is YNNKEL. The chain employs TRBV3-1 (or the pseudogene TRBV3-2) and TRBJ1-4, with TRBD1 tentatively as D gene (5 bases match). Specimen: peripheral blood, collected 4 to 6 months after surgery. This receptor was identified in a boy in the first two years of life with tuberous sclerosis and intractable seizures. The CDR3 protein: CASSQESGTGDEKLFF. The DNA is as follows: TGTGCCAGCAGCCAGGAGTCCGGGACGGGTGATGAAAAACTGTTTTTT.